This T cell receptor (beta chain) was obtained from a study of T cell changes during pregnancy in multiple sclerosis. TCRdb's table, derived via immunoSEQ multiplex PCR, lists solely in-frame clones and lacks some. Among around 100,000 clones listed, roughly 92% were seen once. The CDR3 is made up of 17 amino acids. J lost 7 bases, V lost 1 base, and 15 bases had no gene match. Germline V lookup: CDR1 LGHNA, CDR2 YSLEER. The material sequenced was peripheral blood, taken after pregnancy. This clonotype was sampled from a female donor with multiple sclerosis, enrolled in a pregnancy study. The chain couples TRBV4-3 to TRBJ1-2, with 7 positions matching TRBD1. CDR3 DNA sequence: TGCGCCAGCAGCCAAGGCCTAACAGGGGCGCCCAGACCTGGCTACACCTTC. Amino acid sequence: CASSQGLTGAPRPGYTF.